The clone carrying this TCR beta chain came up many times. What it recognizes is unknown. The data derive from a study of T cells in Graves' hyperthyroidism and ophthalmopathy. The germline V gene encodes CDR1 MDHEN and CDR2 SYDVKM. J gave up 7 bases and V 5 bases, and 13 bases lay outside the gene matches. This CDR3 has 16 amino acids. The source material, RNA transcripts, was used to amplify TCR beta CDR3 regions. The HTBI primer set drove a first-round RT-PCR of the TCR CDR3. TCRdb re-called the multiplex PCR reads with MiXCR, one entry per CDR3 protein. The repertoire holds roughly 530,000 distinct CDR3 sequences, with about 15% as singletons. Findings and limits, study-wide: Ophthalmopathy and stable hyperthyroidism were separated by a 13 V-J model.

The V and J genes are TRBV28 and TRBJ2-1; TRBD2 agrees at 8 bases. The receptor was isolated from a young woman with Graves' ophthalmopathy. Input material: blood. The CDR3 DNA is TGTGCCAGCAGTGCGCCAGCGGGGGCCAGAGGGAATGAGCAGTTCTTC. Translating gives CASSAPAGARGNEQFF.